The clone carrying this TCR beta chain was seen at least ten times. As yet, its antigen is unknown. CDR1 is KGHSY and CDR2 is FQNENV in the germline V gene. Trimming took 2 bases from V and 5 from J, leaving 12 bases between them. The CDR3 has 14 amino acids. The data stem from a study of CD8 T cells in ankylosing spondylitis. Findings of the study overall: Roughly eight highly homologous variants made up a TCR beta motif, and this motif appeared characteristic of ankylosing spondylitis blood.

TCRdb used MiXCR to reprocess the 5' RACE reads, holding one entry per CDR3 protein. The sample yields roughly 300,000 distinct CDR3 sequences, 8% seen once. Source material: blood, either unsorted or a sorted T cell fraction (not recorded which). The J gene is TRBJ1-1, the V gene TRBV16; D remains unclear. The sequence came from a male donor with ankylosing spondylitis. CDR3 bases: TGTGCCAGCAGCCAACGAGGGCTAGATACTGAAGCTTTCTTT. Translation gives CASSQRGLDTEAFF.